Following are 21 T cell receptor beta chains from one sample sequenced in a study of blood T cell repertoires in COVID-19. Assay: immunoSEQ multiplex PCR; the TCRdb copy retains only in-frame clones and omits some. The sample consists of 120,000 to 150,000 clones, roughly 87% of them appearing once. Sequenced material: peripheral blood. Receptors were obtained from a human donor in a cohort sampled during active COVID-19.

V gene TRBV2 combines with J gene TRBJ2-3; D not resolved. In germline, CDR1 is SNHLY, CDR2 FYNNEI. Between the trimmed V and J ends, which lost 6 bases and 2 bases, there was a span of 6 bases. The CDR3 totals 12 residues. The CDR3 bases are TGTGCCAGCAGAGCCTACACAGATACGCAGTATTTT. Protein: CASRAYTDTQYF.

CDR3 in DNA: TGCGCCAGCAGCCAAGGACAGGGGGCTCAGTATGGCTACACCTTC. It is translated as CASSQGQGAQYGYTF. The rearrangement uses TRBV4-1 and TRBJ1-2; 10 bases match TRBD1. Germline values: CDR1 MGHRA, CDR2 YSYEKL. The CDR3 has 15 residues. The V segment lost 1 base and the J segment 5 bases; nucleotides outside the gene matches: 4.

CDR3 loop: CASSSDTNTGELFF. The CDR3 DNA reads as TGCGCCAGCAGCTCCGACACGAACACCGGGGAGCTGTTTTTT. This chain uses TRBV5-1 with TRBJ2-2; D gene unclear. With 3 bases removed from V and 0 bases from J, the gap between germline ends came to 6 bases. The CDR3 loop spans 14 amino acids. The germline gives CDR1 SGHRS, CDR2 YFSETQ.

The genes are TRBV9 and TRBJ1-2; D may be TRBD1 (6 bases). The CDR3 sequence is 15 residues long. Trimming left V 4 bases short and J 1 base short, with 14 bases between. Germline V lookup: CDR1 SGDLS, CDR2 YYNGEE. CDR3 protein: CASSSQTGYNYGYTF. The CDR3 DNA follows: TGTGCCAGCAGCTCCCAGACAGGATATAACTATGGCTACACCTTC. The whole variable domain, remainder taken from reference TRBV9 and TRBJ1-2, is DSGVTQTPKHLITATGQRVTLRCSPRSGDLSVYWYQQSLDQGLQFLIQYYNGEERAKGNILERFSAQQFPDLHSELNLSSLELGDSALYFCASSSQTGYNYGYTFGSGTRLTVV.

The V gene is TRBV7-2, the J gene TRBJ2-3; D not certain. The CDR3 has 14 amino acids. V was trimmed by 0 bases and J by 1 base, leaving 5 bases between them. Germline assignment: CDR1 SGHTA and CDR2 FQGNSA. The CDR3 nucleotides are TGTGCCAGCAGCTTAGCTACAGGCACAGATACGCAGTATTTT. This translates into CASSLATGTDTQYF.

This chain connects TRBV5-1 to TRBJ2-2; perhaps TRBD2 as D (5 bases). This CDR3 has 17 amino acids. Deletions cut 4 bases from V and 2 bases from J, with 18 bases between. Germline V lookup: CDR1 SGHRS, CDR2 YFSETQ. The CDR3 protein is CASSAGGIRINTGELFF. In DNA form, the CDR3 reads TGCGCCAGCAGCGCCGGAGGTATCAGGATTAACACCGGGGAGCTGTTTTTT.

CDR3 sequence reads: CASSNRDYGYTF. In DNA, the CDR3 is TGTGCCAGCAGTAACAGGGACTATGGCTACACCTTC. This chain links TRBV6-2 or TRBV6-3 with TRBJ1-2; D is possibly TRBD1 (6 bases). The length of the CDR3 is 12 residues. V was pared by 5 bases and J by 3 bases, with 7 bases between. Germline CDR1 is MNHEY and CDR2 is SVGEGT.

This chain uses TRBV14 with TRBJ1-1; D uncertain. The germline V gene encodes CDR1 SGHDN and CDR2 FVKESK. This CDR3 has 12 residues. V dropped 3 bases and J dropped 4 bases, with 6 bases sitting between them. The CDR3 nucleotides are TGTGCCAGCAGCCAGGGGAGCACTGAAGCTTTCTTT. Translation gives CASSQGSTEAFF.

The chain couples TRBV6-6 to TRBJ2-1, with 7 bases lining up with TRBD1. There are 16 residues in the CDR3. Trimming removed 8 bases from V and 1 base from J; junction bases left unmatched: 11. Germline-derived CDR1 and CDR2 are MNHNY and SVGAGI (reference sequence). This CDR3 is CASRISGTVSYNEQFF. Written as DNA, the CDR3 is TGTGCCAGCCGAATCTCCGGGACAGTGTCCTACAATGAGCAGTTCTTC.

This sequence joins TRBV25-1 and TRBJ2-1; D is unresolved. The CDR3 runs 11 residues. Trimming shortened V by 7 bases and J by 5 bases, and 6 bases separated the two germline ends. CDR1 is MGHDK and CDR2 is SYGVNS in the germline V gene. The CDR3 loop reads CASTLNNEQFF. CDR3 DNA: TGTGCCAGCACCCTAAACAATGAGCAGTTCTTC.

As to this clone: A read error may account for a junction end that differs from germline. This chain joins TRBV13 and TRBJ2-5; D may be TRBD2 (7 bases). This CDR3 region has 12 residues. CDR1 is PRHDT, CDR2 FYEKMQ, per germline (reference sequence). This CDR3 is CASTGGGETQYF. The CDR3 DNA reads TGTGCAAGCACGGGGGGCGGGGAGACCCAGTACTTC. The entire variable domain, with the rest obtained from reference TRBV13 and TRBJ2-5, is as follows: AAGVIQSPRHLIKEKRETATLKCYPIPRHDTVYWYQQGPGQDPQFLISFYEKMQSDKGSIPDRFSAQQFSDYHSELNMSSLELGDSALYFCASTGGGETQYFGPGTRLLVL.

This clone was detected only once. This chain links TRBV9 with TRBJ1-2; 8 nucleotides align to TRBD1. The CDR3 contains 16 residues. Germline V CDR1 and CDR2: SGDLS, YYNGEE. The trim removed 3 bases at V and 3 bases at J, leaving 10 bases unmatched. In DNA, the CDR3 is TGTGCCAGCAGCGCCTCCACAGGGGGGGTAGACTATGGCTACACCTTC. Its translation is CASSASTGGVDYGYTF.

This clone was detected once. The chain carries TRBV5-1 and TRBJ2-7; D is ambiguous. V dropped 4 bases and J dropped 1 base, with 12 bases sitting between them. This CDR3 contains 14 residues. The germline V gene has CDR1 SGHRS and CDR2 YFSETQ. CDR3 protein: CASSPRLDSYEQYF. The CDR3 DNA sequence: TGCGCCAGCAGCCCGAGACTTGATTCCTACGAGCAGTACTTC.

The CDR3 sequence is CASSTWDRSGYEQYF. The CDR3, as DNA: TGTGCCAGCAGCACCTGGGACAGGTCCGGCTACGAGCAGTACTTC. The J gene is TRBJ2-7, the V gene TRBV7-2; 8 bases are shared with TRBD1. CDR1 and CDR2 (germline): SGHTA, FQGNSA. The length of the CDR3 is 15 residues. The ends lost 5 bases at V and 3 bases at J; junction bases unmatched: 9.

The chain employs TRBV24-1 and TRBJ2-5; 7 bases agree with TRBD2. CDR1 and CDR2 (germline): KGHDR, SFDVKD. The length of the CDR3 is 17 residues. The J segment lost 2 bases and the V segment lost 2 bases, leaving 10 bases of the junction unmatched. The CDR3 sequence is CATSDSGRAGEQETQYF. The CDR3 DNA sequence: TGTGCCACCAGTGATTCGGGGCGGGCGGGGGAGCAAGAGACCCAGTACTTC.

The chain combines TRBV7-8 with TRBJ1-1; 12 bases align to TRBD1. This CDR3 has 16 amino acids. The V segment lost 5 bases and the J segment 3 bases; nucleotides outside the gene matches: 7. CDR1 and CDR2 (germline): SGHVS, FQNEAQ. DNA for the CDR3: TGTGCCAGCAGCCTCGGGACAGGGGGCGCGTACACTGAAGCTTTCTTT. It yields the protein CASSLGTGGAYTEAFF.

This clone was recorded only once. The V gene is TRBV11-1, the J gene TRBJ1-6; the D is unclear. This CDR3 has 12 amino acids. V lost 5 bases and J lost 10, with 9 bases in between. In germline, CDR1 is SGHAT, CDR2 FQDESV (reference sequence). The chain's CDR3 is CASSPSRSPLHF. CDR3 DNA: TGTGCCAGCAGCCCTAGTCGGTCACCCCTCCACTTT.

The chain uses TRBV7-3 and TRBJ2-3, with 10 positions matching TRBD2. This CDR3 has 15 amino acids. The germline CDR1 and CDR2 sequences are SGHTA and FQGTGA. The trim removed 5 bases at V and 1 base at J, leaving 3 bases unmatched. The CDR3 nucleotides read TGTGCCAGCAGCCAGGGGACTAGCGGCACAGATACGCAGTATTTT. Translating it yields CASSQGTSGTDTQYF.

This chain links TRBV5-1 with TRBJ2-3; TRBD2 might be the D (6 bases). Germline loops: CDR1 SGHRS, CDR2 YFSETQ. V lost 0 bases, J lost 0 bases, and 11 bases lay in between. The CDR3 runs 16 residues. This CDR3 is CASSLVRGASTDTQYF. As DNA, the CDR3 is TGCGCCAGCAGCTTGGTGCGGGGAGCTAGCACAGATACGCAGTATTTT. The full variable domain, with the rest looked up from reference TRBV5-1 and TRBJ2-3, is KAGVTQTPRYLIKTRGQQVTLSCSPISGHRSVSWYQQTPGQGLQFLFEYFSETQRNKGNFPGRFSGRQFSNSRSEMNVSTLELGDSALYLCASSLVRGASTDTQYFGPGTRLTVL.

This sequence joins TRBV5-5 and TRBJ2-1, with 14 nucleotides matching TRBD2. The germline V gene encodes CDR1 SGHKS and CDR2 YYEKEE (reference sequence). This CDR3 is built from 14 residues. V lost 7 bases to trimming and J lost 6 bases; unmatched junction nucleotides: 3. Here the CDR3 reads CASSTSGGANEQFF. CDR3 sequence (DNA): TGTGCCAGCTCGACTAGCGGGGGGGCCAATGAGCAGTTCTTC.

The chain uses TRBV11-3 and TRBJ2-3; D unclear. With 5 bases removed from V and 6 bases from J, the gap between germline ends came to 9 bases. Germline CDR1 is SGHNT and CDR2 is YENEEA. The length of the CDR3 is 12 residues. The DNA for the CDR3 is TGTGCCAGCAGCCCAAACAAGGATACGCAGTATTTT. This sequence encodes CASSPNKDTQYF.